The 24 T cell receptor beta chains reported below all come from one sample, sequenced in a study of cytomegalovirus exposure and HLA in healthy donors. The PCR contained 60 Vbeta and 13 Jbeta primers. Sequencing used immunoSEQ multiplex PCR; TCRdb keeps in-frame clones, though not all of them. The sample yields roughly 130,000 clones, roughly 80% seen once. Source material: PBMCs. The receptors here all came from a man in his forties or fifties in good health and CMV-seronegative.

This chain connects TRBV7-8 to TRBJ2-6; D uncertain. This CDR3 is built from 19 residues. CDR1 is SGHVS and CDR2 is FQNEAQ in the germline V gene. The V gene lost 4 bases and the J gene lost 0 bases, with 19 bases spanning the gap. CDR3 bases: TGTGCCAGCAGCTCCAGAATGGTGGCGGTTCCCTCTGGGGCCAACGTCCTGACTTTC. As protein: CASSSRMVAVPSGANVLTF.

The chain employs TRBV5-1 and TRBJ1-6; 7 nucleotides align to TRBD1. J lost 3 bases, V lost 5 bases, and 8 bases had no gene match. The CDR3 contains 16 residues. In germline, CDR1 is SGHRS, CDR2 YFSETQ. The CDR3 region is CASRQTGIGYNSPLHF. The CDR3 nucleotides are TGCGCCAGCAGACAGACAGGGATAGGCTATAATTCACCCCTCCACTTT.

The chain joins TRBV5-1 to TRBJ1-2; possibly TRBD1 for D (6 bases). The germline CDR1 and CDR2 sequences are SGHRS and YFSETQ. The CDR3 runs 15 residues. Trimming stripped 1 base from V and 5 bases from J, with 15 bases between. The CDR3 DNA is TGCGCCAGCAGCTTGTTTCCGGGACAAGGTTATGGCTACACCTTC. Amino acid sequence: CASSLFPGQGYGYTF.

This chain joins TRBV6-4 and TRBJ1-3, with TRBD1 as a possible D gene (6 bases). Germline CDR1 MRHNA, CDR2 SNTAGT. This CDR3 comprises 16 residues. Trimming took off 0 bases at V and 0 bases at J, with 9 bases between the two ends. The CDR3: CASSDSGQSSGNTIYF. The CDR3 DNA reads as TGTGCCAGCAGTGACTCAGGACAGAGCTCTGGAAACACCATATATTTT.

On this clone itself: This sample also contains other DNA sequences that code for the same CDR3. The chain has TRBV10-3 and TRBJ1-1; D gene uncertain. Germline CDR1 and CDR2: ENHRY and SYGVKD. The length of the CDR3 is 13 residues. V was trimmed by 4 bases and J by 1 base, leaving 7 bases between them. The CDR3 sequence: CAISVNRNTEAFF. The CDR3 nucleotides read TGTGCCATCAGTGTGAACAGGAACACTGAAGCTTTCTTT.

This clone was found a few times. The J gene is TRBJ2-3, the V gene TRBV6-1; TRBD2 aligns across 7 bases. CDR3 length: 14 residues. V gave up 8 bases and J gave up 2 bases; unmatched junction bases: 7. The germline gives CDR1 MNHNS, CDR2 SASEGT. CDR3 sequence (DNA): TGTGCCAGCGGGGGGAGGGTTAACACAGATACGCAGTATTTT. It specifies CASGGRVNTDTQYF.

This chain joins TRBV5-1 and TRBJ1-2; tentative D call: TRBD1 (5 bases). CDR3 length equals 16 residues. Germline V gene data show CDR1 as SGHRS and CDR2 as YFSETQ. Trimming stripped 4 bases from V and 8 bases from J, with 24 bases between. The chain's CDR3 is CASSPALTDTPRGYTF. The CDR3 nucleotides read TGCGCCAGCAGCCCCGCCCTGACAGACACCCCCCGAGGCTACACCTTC.

This sequence joins TRBV9 and TRBJ1-2, with 7 positions matching TRBD1. The CDR3 sequence is 15 residues long. CDR1 and CDR2 (germline): SGDLS, YYNGEE. The trim removed 0 bases at V and 4 bases at J, leaving 6 bases unmatched. CDR3 protein: CASSVGVGTVYGYTF. CDR3 DNA: TGTGCCAGCAGCGTAGGCGTCGGGACAGTCTATGGCTACACCTTC.

The chain uses TRBV9 and TRBJ1-3, with D tentatively TRBD1 (5 bases). Per the germline V gene, CDR1 is SGDLS and CDR2 is YYNGEE. This CDR3 has 15 amino acids. The ends were cut back, 0 bases at V and 2 bases at J, with 9 bases in the middle. This CDR3 reads CASSVEGYAGNTIYF. In DNA form, the CDR3 reads TGTGCCAGCAGCGTAGAGGGGTATGCTGGAAACACCATATATTTT.

The genes are TRBV5-1 and TRBJ1-1; D is unclear. Per germline, CDR1 SGHRS and CDR2 YFSETQ. This CDR3 has 13 amino acids. V was trimmed by 3 bases and J by 1 base, leaving 7 bases between them. The CDR3 DNA reads as TGCGCCAGCAGCTCCACATCGAACACTGAAGCTTTCTTT. This sequence encodes CASSSTSNTEAFF.

This chain links TRBV21-1 with TRBJ1-2; the DNA was not compared with TRBD1, the D call given in the table. TRBV21-1 is deemed a pseudogene. CDR3 length: 17 residues. The CDR3 coding sequence is TGTGCCAGCAGCAAACAGGTAACACTCACAGCTAACTATGGCTACACCTTC. Translating it yields CASSKQVTLTANYGYTF.

The chain has TRBV6-5 and TRBJ1-4; 8 bases align to TRBD1. The CDR3 runs to 16 residues. Trimming took 0 bases from V and 3 from J; bases not matched to a gene: 3. Germline assignment: CDR1 MNHEY and CDR2 SVGAGI. The CDR3 region has the DNA TGTGCCAGCAGTTACTCTCCGACAGGGGCTAATGAAAAACTGTTTTTT. Its translation: CASSYSPTGANEKLFF.

V and J are TRBV6-6 and TRBJ2-3; 10 nucleotides match TRBD2. Trimming removed 8 bases from V and 6 bases from J; junction bases left unmatched: 8. The CDR3 has 14 residues. The germline CDR1 and CDR2 sequences are MNHNY and SVGAGI (reference sequence). The CDR3 DNA reads as TGTGCCAGCGGTCCTAGCGGGAGCGGGGATACGCAGTATTTT. It yields the protein CASGPSGSGDTQYF.

This clone has more than one count but fewer than ten. V usage is TRBV9 and J usage is TRBJ2-3; 9 positions match TRBD2. This CDR3 is built from 13 residues. V lost 1 base to trimming and J lost 7 bases; unmatched junction nucleotides: 1. Per germline, CDR1 SGDLS and CDR2 YYNGEE. CDR3 bases: TGTGCCAGCAGCGTACTAGCGGGAAATACGCAGTATTTT. It is translated as CASSVLAGNTQYF.

The chain's CDR3 is CASSGKGQGNGDNYGYTF. The CDR3 DNA is TGCGCCAGCAGCGGCAAGGGACAGGGTAATGGCGACAACTATGGCTACACCTTC. The V gene is TRBV5-1, the J gene TRBJ1-2, with TRBD1 matching 9 bases. The CDR3 runs 18 residues. Losses at the gene ends were 4 bases for V and 2 bases for J; bases not matched to a gene: 15. CDR1 SGHRS and CDR2 YFSETQ come from the germline V gene.

The chain has TRBV7-8 and TRBJ2-1, with 8 bases identical to TRBD2. The V segment lost 8 bases and the J segment 7 bases; nucleotides outside the gene matches: 10. The germline CDR1 and CDR2 sequences are SGHVS and FQNEAQ. The CDR3 has 14 residues. For the CDR3, the DNA is TGTGCCAGCGGAGCGGGGGACGGGTGGAATGAGCAGTTCTTC. This sequence encodes CASGAGDGWNEQFF.

V usage is TRBV9 and J usage is TRBJ1-4; tentative D call: TRBD1 (5 bases). Trimming removed 3 bases from V and 8 bases from J, with 17 bases in between. The CDR3 consists of 15 residues. Germline V lookup: CDR1 SGDLS, CDR2 YYNGEE. The DNA of the CDR3 is TGTGCCAGCAGCGCCGGGACGGGGGGTCCCGAAAAACTGTTTTTT. It encodes CASSAGTGGPEKLFF.

The chain links TRBV7-9 to TRBJ2-5; TRBD2 agrees at 8 bases. CDR3 length: 16 residues. Per germline, CDR1 SEHNR and CDR2 FQNEAQ (reference sequence). The V segment lost 3 bases and the J segment 1 base; nucleotides outside the gene matches: 7. In DNA form, the CDR3 reads TGTGCCAGCAGCTTCAGTGGCGGGGGGATCCAAGAGACCCAGTACTTC. Protein sequence: CASSFSGGGIQETQYF.

J is TRBJ2-5 and V is TRBV5-1, with 13 bases identical to TRBD2. V lost 5 bases to trimming and J lost 2 bases; unmatched junction nucleotides: 3. Germline V gives CDR1 SGHRS, CDR2 YFSETQ. The CDR3 runs 15 residues. The CDR3 bases are TGCGCCAGCAGGGAGACTAGCGGGGGGCAAGAGACCCAGTACTTC. As protein: CASRETSGGQETQYF.

V gene TRBV4-2 combines with J gene TRBJ2-1, with TRBD2 matching over 11 bases. CDR1 and CDR2 from the germline V gene are LGHNA and YNFKEQ. The CDR3 is 17 residues long. With 2 bases clipped from V and 6 bases from J, the junction kept 9 bases outside the gene matches. The CDR3 protein is CASSQSIRTSGSNEQFF. In nucleotides, the CDR3 is TGTGCCAGCAGCCAATCCATCAGGACTAGCGGGTCCAATGAGCAGTTCTTC.

Only one count was recorded for this clone. The gene calls are TRBV5-1 and TRBJ1-1, with TRBD1 as a possible D gene (6 bases). Per the germline V gene, CDR1 is SGHRS and CDR2 is YFSETQ. The V and J ends lost 4 bases and 0 bases respectively, with 16 bases between them. CDR3 size: 16 residues. CDR3 sequence reads: CASSVGNRVMNTEAFF. CDR3 DNA sequence: TGCGCCAGCAGCGTGGGCAACAGGGTAATGAACACTGAAGCTTTCTTT.

The V and J genes are TRBV18 and TRBJ2-7, with TRBD1 matching 7 bases. The CDR3 contains 15 residues. In germline, CDR1 is KGHSH, CDR2 LQKENI. With 5 bases clipped from V and 0 bases from J, the junction kept 7 bases outside the gene matches. The CDR3 protein is CASSIGQAASYEQYF. The CDR3 bases are TGTGCCAGCTCAATAGGACAGGCAGCCTCCTACGAGCAGTACTTC.

This rearrangement joins TRBV2 to TRBJ2-5; D possibly corresponds to TRBD1 (6 bases). Germline CDR1 reads SNHLY; CDR2 reads FYNNEI. V was pared by 8 bases and J by 4 bases, with 11 bases between. The CDR3 is made up of 12 amino acids. This chain's CDR3 is CASGGRIETQYF. Here the CDR3 DNA reads TGTGCCAGCGGGGGCAGGATAGAGACCCAGTACTTC.

The chain couples TRBV9 to TRBJ1-1; 7 bases line up with TRBD1. Trimming took 4 bases from V and 0 from J; bases not matched to a gene: 9. Germline CDR1 SGDLS, CDR2 YYNGEE. CDR3 length: 16 residues. CDR3 amino acids: CASSPQGVGLNTEAFF. CDR3 sequence (DNA): TGTGCCAGCAGCCCCCAGGGGGTAGGATTGAACACTGAAGCTTTCTTT.